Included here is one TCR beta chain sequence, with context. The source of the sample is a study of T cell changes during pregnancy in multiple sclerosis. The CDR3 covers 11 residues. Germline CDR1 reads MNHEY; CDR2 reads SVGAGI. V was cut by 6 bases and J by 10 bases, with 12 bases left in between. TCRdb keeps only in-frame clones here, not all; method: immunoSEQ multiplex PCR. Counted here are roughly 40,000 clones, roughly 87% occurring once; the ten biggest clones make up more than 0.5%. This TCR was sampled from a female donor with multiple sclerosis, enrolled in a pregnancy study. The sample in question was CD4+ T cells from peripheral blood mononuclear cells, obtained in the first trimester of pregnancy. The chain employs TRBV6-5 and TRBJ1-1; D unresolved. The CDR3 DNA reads TGTGCCAGCAGGTCGGTCCATCGAGCTTTCTTT. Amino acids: CASRSVHRAFF.